This entry features one T cell receptor beta chain sequence. Its specificity is not known. This sample was taken from a study of CXCR3-negative and CXCR3-positive naive CD8 T cells. Study observations and caveats: Whereas memory cells differed, naive CXCR3-negative and CXCR3-positive cells shared similar TRBV-TRBJ usage. With surface CD5 comparable between naive subsets, TCR strength was estimated using properties derived from the TRB CDR3. Cryopreservation partially lowered CXCR3 expression, so most assays used fresh PBMCs. Memory CD8+ cells had much lower diversity, and both naive subsets had comparably high diversity.

Germline assignment: CDR1 MNHNY and CDR2 SVGAGI (reference sequence). The CDR3 loop spans 16 amino acids. The TRB libraries of cDNA were built by UMI-labeled 5' RACE. TCRdb re-called the 5' RACE reads and catalogs CDR3 proteins one per entry, DNA excluded. This table holds about 38,000 distinct CDR3 sequences. Sequencing used memory CD8+ T cells from blood. The TCR originated in a human donor in good health. Some clones in this sample may be carry-over from other donors' samples. V usage is TRBV6-6 and J usage is TRBJ1-5. This chain's CDR3 is CASSYGTADSNQPQHF.